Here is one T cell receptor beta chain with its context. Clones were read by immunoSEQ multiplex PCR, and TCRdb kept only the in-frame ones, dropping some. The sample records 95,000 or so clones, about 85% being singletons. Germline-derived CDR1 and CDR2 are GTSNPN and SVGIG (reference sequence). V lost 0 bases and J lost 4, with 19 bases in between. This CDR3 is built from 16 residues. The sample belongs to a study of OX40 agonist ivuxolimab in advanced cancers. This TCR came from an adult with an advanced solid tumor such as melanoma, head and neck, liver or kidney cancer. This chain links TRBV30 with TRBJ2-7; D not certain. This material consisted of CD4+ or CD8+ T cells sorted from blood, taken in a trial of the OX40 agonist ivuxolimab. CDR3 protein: CAWSVGQMLHHYEQYF. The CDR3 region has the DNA TGTGCCTGGAGTGTTGGGCAAATGCTCCATCATTACGAGCAGTACTTC.